This TCR beta chain was recovered during a study of T cell responses to AZD1222 COVID-19 vaccine. Points from the study as a whole: Clonal diversity may have been underestimated, and the donors were mostly white British, with more females than males.

This clone was observed a few times. Its target is not known. The method was immunoSEQ multiplex PCR; TCRdb's version includes in-frame clones alone and lacks a portion of them. Of approximately 76,000 clones listed, roughly 82% are singletons. This receptor was obtained from an adult in good health. The input for sequencing was peripheral blood, taken on day 0 of AZD1222 vaccination.

The DNA for the CDR3 is TGCGCCAGCAGCCCCCTGGACAGGGACTATGGCTACACCTTC. Translated, it gives CASSPLDRDYGYTF. The J gene is TRBJ1-2, the V gene TRBV5-1; TRBD1 aligns across 8 bases. Germline CDR1 is SGHRS and CDR2 is YFSETQ. Unmatched junction bases numbered 5, after V lost 4 bases and J lost 3 bases. The CDR3 is made up of 14 amino acids.